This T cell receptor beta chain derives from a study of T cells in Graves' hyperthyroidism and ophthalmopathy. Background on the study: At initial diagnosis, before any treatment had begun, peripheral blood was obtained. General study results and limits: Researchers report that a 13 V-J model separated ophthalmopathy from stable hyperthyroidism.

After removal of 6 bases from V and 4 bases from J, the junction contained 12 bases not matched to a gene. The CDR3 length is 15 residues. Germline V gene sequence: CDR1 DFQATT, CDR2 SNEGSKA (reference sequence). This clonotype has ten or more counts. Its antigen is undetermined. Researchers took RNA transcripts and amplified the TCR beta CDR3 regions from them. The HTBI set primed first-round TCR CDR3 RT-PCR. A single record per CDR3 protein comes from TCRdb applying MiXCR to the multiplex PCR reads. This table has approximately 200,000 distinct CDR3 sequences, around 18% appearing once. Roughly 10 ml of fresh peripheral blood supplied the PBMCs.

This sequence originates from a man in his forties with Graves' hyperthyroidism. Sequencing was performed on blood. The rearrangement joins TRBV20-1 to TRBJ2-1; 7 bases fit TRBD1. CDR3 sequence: CSALIPGQYYNEQFF. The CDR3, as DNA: TGCAGTGCCTTGATACCGGGACAGTATTACAATGAGCAGTTCTTC.